The sequence of this TCR beta chain was determined in a study of blood T cells in healthy people across ages. The use of a sample-barcoded 5' primer and a J-beta primer mix characterized a second PCR of roughly 6 to 11 cycles. TCRdb recomputed calls from the 5' RACE reads with MiXCR, one row per CDR3 protein. Among hundreds of thousands of distinct CDR3 sequences listed, 45% to 65% were seen once. The sample comprised blood. This TCR came from a man aged 60 to 69 in good health.

Written as DNA, the CDR3 is TGCAGTGCTAGTCTGTCCGGACTAGCGGGGGTTAATGAGCAGTTCTTC. This translates into CSASLSGLAGVNEQFF. The gene calls are TRBV20-1 and TRBJ2-1; 13 positions agree with TRBD2. The V segment lost 3 bases and the J segment 7 bases; nucleotides outside the gene matches: 9. Germline V CDR1 and CDR2: DFQATT, SNEGSKA (reference sequence). CDR3 length equals 16 residues.